Reported below is one T cell receptor (beta chain). This sample stems from a study of beta chain features in type 1 diabetes. Expressed TCRB transcripts were sequenced because the entire RNA isolate underwent reverse transcription. TCRdb's copy holds only in-frame clones and misses some; the assay was immunoSEQ multiplex PCR. The sample lists 150,000 to 180,000 clones; 7.5% to 10% were seen once. Germline values: CDR1 GTSNPN, CDR2 SVGIG (reference sequence). The ends were cut back, 2 bases at V and 8 bases at J, with 12 bases in the middle. The CDR3 is 12 amino acids. Sample: central memory CD4+ T cells from blood. The chain is built from TRBV30 and TRBJ1-1; D is uncertain. The receptor was derived from a man aged 18 to 30 in good health. CDR3 sequence reads: CAWSPRPGEAFF. The CDR3 nucleotides read TGTGCCTGGAGTCCCCGTCCGGGGGAAGCTTTCTTT. Full variable domain (outside the CDR3, taken from reference TRBV30 and TRBJ1-1): SQTIHQWPATLVQPVGSPLSLECTVEGTSNPNLYWYRQAAGRGLQLLFYSVGIGQISSEVPQNLSASRPQDRQFILSSKKLLLSDSGFYLCAWSPRPGEAFFGQGTRLTVV.